Presented here are 5 T cell receptor beta chains from one specimen sequenced in a study of CD8+CD57+ T cells in acquired aplastic anemia. Genomic DNA served as template for TCR beta VDJ and CDR3 profiling. TCRdb analysed the reads with MiXCR anew, one entry per CDR3 protein. In the table there are 150,000 to 200,000 distinct CDR3 sequences, over 60% of which are singletons. The sequencing input was sorted CD4+, CD8+, or CD8+CD57+ T cells (not recorded which) from PBMCs. These TCRs come from a human donor with severe aplastic anemia or a healthy control (not recorded which).

This clonotype was detected ten times or more. The chain employs TRBV12-3 or TRBV12-4 and TRBJ2-3; D is unresolved. Trimming removed 5 bases at V and 5 bases at J, with 8 bases between. This CDR3 comprises 12 residues. CDR3 residues: CASSAKLDTQYF. CDR3 DNA: TGTGCCAGCAGTGCAAAACTAGATACGCAGTATTTT.

J is TRBJ1-1 and V is TRBV25-1, with a weak D call TRBD1 (5 bases). CDR3 length equals 12 residues. Germline values: CDR1 MGHDK, CDR2 SYGVNS. The V end was cut by 4 bases, the J end by 11 bases, with 14 bases between. In nucleotides, the CDR3 is TGTGCCAGCAGTGGAAAACAGGTTCGGGCTTTCTTT. This translates into CASSGKQVRAFF.

This chain joins TRBV10-3 and TRBJ2-1; possibly TRBD1 for D (5 bases). This CDR3 contains 16 residues. CDR1 is ENHRY and CDR2 is SYGVKD in the germline V gene. The V gene lost 4 bases and the J gene lost 5 bases, with 18 bases spanning the gap. CDR3 nucleotide sequence: TGTGCCATCAGTGTGCAGGGTAATAGGGTCCACAATGAGCAGTTCTTC. Amino acids: CAISVQGNRVHNEQFF.

The rearrangement joins TRBV5-5 to TRBJ2-1, with TRBD1 identical over 7 bases. This CDR3 contains 11 residues. CDR1 and CDR2 from the germline V gene are SGHKS and YYEKEE (reference sequence). J gave up 15 bases and V 4 bases, and 7 bases lay outside the gene matches. This CDR3 reads CASSLMGQTFF. DNA of the CDR3: TGTGCCAGCAGCCTGATGGGACAGACGTTCTTC.

This clonotype appeared many times. This chain connects TRBV7-9 to TRBJ1-5, with a tentative D call TRBD1 (6 bases). Trimming shortened V by 5 bases and J by 2 bases, and 10 bases separated the two germline ends. The germline V gene has CDR1 SEHNR and CDR2 FQNEAQ (reference sequence). The CDR3 loop spans 14 amino acids. In DNA form, the CDR3 reads TGTGCCAGCAGCCCTAGGGGGGGCAATCAGCCCCAGCATTTT. Its translation is CASSPRGGNQPQHF. The full variable domain, its missing parts supplied by reference TRBV7-9 and TRBJ1-5, is DTGVSQNPRHKITKRGQNVTFRCDPISEHNRLYWYRQTLGQGPEFLTYFQNEAQLEKSRLLSDRFSAERPKGSFSTLEIQRTEQGDSAMYLCASSPRGGNQPQHFGDGTRLSIL.